The 26 T cell receptor beta chains below were found in one sample sequenced in a study of regulatory T cells in long-lasting Graves disease (dated by TCRdb to the early 2020s). The sample's time point label, decoded: newly diagnosed GD, antithyroid drugs for less than 3 months. For both TCR sequencing and RNA sequencing, RNA was extracted from PBMCs in TRIzol. The method was multiplex PCR. Sequenced on an Illumina HiSeq 4000. CDR3 regions were amplified by Arm-PCR with iRepertoire HTBI primers to construct TCR beta libraries. The public reads were reprocessed in TCRdb via fastp at Q25 and MiXCR, keeping in-frame beta chains. One record per CDR3 amino acid sequence lists the most common genes and DNA. Counted in this sample were about 420,000 distinct CDR3 sequences; about 17% of them appeared once. Of the sample, 23% is held by the ten largest clones. These data also featured in a second study, about T cells in Graves' hyperthyroidism and ophthalmopathy.

Sequencing was performed on peripheral blood mononuclear cells (PBMCs), taken at new diagnosis, from a patient treated with antithyroid drugs. The receptors stem from a woman in her late teens or twenties with Graves disease. Donor details come from another sample of the same person, matched by shared clones.

This clonotype was observed a handful of times. The chain uses TRBV5-6 and TRBJ1-2, with 7 nucleotides matching TRBD1. V was pared by 5 bases and J by 10 bases, with 14 bases of the junction left unmatched. The CDR3 has 14 amino acids. Germline V gene lookup returns CDR1 SGHDT and CDR2 YYEEEE. For the CDR3, the DNA is TGTGCCAGCAGGATTCAGGGGGAGATGGTTGCCTACACCTTC. Translated, it gives CASRIQGEMVAYTF.

This clonotype came up many times. CDR3 nucleotides: TGTGCCAGCAGCCCGGGACTCTACACCGGGGAGCTGTTTTTT. Its protein product is CASSPGLYTGELFF. The J gene is TRBJ2-2, the V gene TRBV3-1; D is possibly TRBD2 (6 bases). The CDR3 has 14 residues. The V and J ends lost 4 bases and 3 bases respectively, with 9 bases between them. Germline values: CDR1 LGHDT, CDR2 YNNKEL (reference sequence).

This clonotype was found many times. This sequence joins TRBV28 and TRBJ2-3; possible D gene TRBD1, 6 bases. This CDR3 is 14 amino acids long. V lost 6 bases, J lost 4 bases, and 14 bases lay in between. Germline-derived CDR1 and CDR2 are MDHEN and SYDVKM. In DNA, the CDR3 is TGTGCCAGCAGCCCAGGGGATACCCCAGATACGCAGTATTTT. The encoded protein is CASSPGDTPDTQYF. Full variable domain (outside the CDR3, taken from reference TRBV28 and TRBJ2-3): DVKVTQSSRYLVKRTGEKVFLECVQDMDHENMFWYRQDPGLGLRLIYFSYDVKMKEKGDIPEGYSVSREKKERFSLILESASTNQTSMYLCASSPGDTPDTQYFGPGTRLTVL.

In this sample, this clonotype turned up a few times. One base away lies a much larger clone, so this may be a sequencing read error. The rearrangement uses TRBV28 and TRBJ2-7; 7 nucleotides align to TRBD1. This CDR3 spans 18 amino acids. The germline V gene has CDR1 MDHEN and CDR2 SYDVKM. The trim removed 2 bases at V and 4 bases at J, leaving 17 bases unmatched. The CDR3 bases are TGTGCCAGCAGTTTAATGTTTGGTACACAGGGGCGACTATACGAGCAGTACTTC. The encoded protein is CASSLMFGTQGRLYEQYF.

On this clonotype: This clone may be a read error of a much larger clone one base away. CDR3 sequence (DNA): TGTGCCAGCAGTGAGACAGGGGTCGGCGAGCAGTTCTTC. Translating it yields CASSETGVGEQFF. The rearrangement joins TRBV2 to TRBJ2-1; 8 bases are shared with TRBD1. CDR3 length: 13 residues. V was clipped by 3 bases and J by 10 bases; unmatched bases: 5. Germline V gene sequence: CDR1 SNHLY, CDR2 FYNNEI.

This clonotype was seen at least ten times. This chain links TRBV3-1 with TRBJ1-1; D possibly corresponds to TRBD1 (5 bases). With 3 bases removed from V and 9 bases from J, the gap between germline ends came to 14 bases. Germline lookup yields CDR1 LGHDT and CDR2 YNNKEL (reference sequence). CDR3 length equals 13 residues. The CDR3 reads CASSHATEGKAFF. In DNA, the CDR3 is TGTGCCAGCAGCCACGCCACGGAGGGGAAAGCTTTCTTT.

To note about this clonotype: It may be a read error: a sequence one base away is much more abundant. This sequence joins TRBV29-1 and TRBJ2-1; D call uncertain. The V end was cut by 4 bases, the J end by 8 bases, with 9 bases between. The CDR3 totals 11 residues. The germline V gene encodes CDR1 SQVTM and CDR2 ANQGSEA. The CDR3 coding sequence is TGCAGCGTTGTAGGGCACCATGAGCAGTTCTTC. Translating gives CSVVGHHEQFF.

This clonotype was detected ten times or more. This sequence joins TRBV11-2 and TRBJ2-1; no clear D. V was pared by 2 bases and J by 4 bases, with 12 bases between. CDR1 is SGHAT, CDR2 FQNNGV, per germline. The CDR3 is 15 residues long. In DNA form, the CDR3 reads TGTGCCAGCAGCTTATCCGTCGCCGTTTACAATGAGCAGTTCTTC. Its protein is CASSLSVAVYNEQFF.

Worth noting for this clonotype: A much larger clone lies one base from this, so it may be a read error. The J gene is TRBJ2-1, the V gene TRBV29-1; D possibly matches TRBD1 or TRBD2 (7 bases each). This CDR3 spans 15 amino acids. With 6 bases removed from V and 1 base from J, the gap between germline ends came to 16 bases. Germline V gives CDR1 SQVTM, CDR2 ANQGSEA. As DNA, the CDR3 is TGCAGCGTCCAGACAGGGAGGGATTCCTACAATGAGCAGTTCTTC. Translated: CSVQTGRDSYNEQFF.

A few counts support this clonotype. The chain links TRBV19 to TRBJ1-5; D ambiguous. CDR1 and CDR2 from the germline V gene are LNHDA and SQIVND (reference sequence). The CDR3 runs to 15 residues. V was trimmed by 3 bases and J by 2 bases, leaving 11 bases between them. The CDR3 sequence is CASSIEGPRNQPQHF. The DNA of the CDR3 is TGTGCCAGTAGTATTGAAGGGCCACGCAATCAGCCCCAGCATTTT.

In its sample, this clonotype was seen many times. This chain connects TRBV2 to TRBJ1-5, with D hard to call. Germline V gene sequence: CDR1 SNHLY, CDR2 FYNNEI. CDR3 length: 16 amino acids. The ends were cut back, 0 bases at V and 2 bases at J, with 11 bases in the middle. CDR3 protein: CASSEAGKRGNQPQHF. CDR3 sequence (DNA): TGTGCCAGCAGTGAAGCGGGAAAGAGGGGCAATCAGCCCCAGCATTTT.

This clonotype was recorded many times. The V gene is TRBV7-2, the J gene TRBJ1-2; D remains ambiguous. CDR1 and CDR2 from the germline V gene are SGHTA and FQGNSA. The CDR3 consists of 12 residues. The V and J ends lost 6 bases and 3 bases respectively, with 8 bases between them. In DNA form, the CDR3 reads TGTGCCAGCAGTCAGCTCTACTATGGCTACACCTTC. It is translated as CASSQLYYGYTF.

This clonotype was seen a few times. The V and J genes are TRBV11-3 and TRBJ2-5, with TRBD1 as a possible D gene (6 bases). Trimming removed 2 bases from V and 4 bases from J, with 8 bases in between. The germline gives CDR1 SGHNT, CDR2 YENEEA. This CDR3 comprises 13 residues. CDR3 loop: CASSLSGAETQYF. The CDR3 DNA sequence: TGTGCCAGCAGCTTATCAGGGGCAGAGACCCAGTACTTC.

This clonotype was recorded at least ten times. This rearrangement joins TRBV20-1 to TRBJ1-1, with D unclear. The CDR3 has 12 amino acids. V gave up 3 bases and J gave up 1 base, with 6 bases separating them. CDR1 is DFQATT, CDR2 SNEGSKA, per germline (reference sequence). Here the CDR3 DNA reads TGCAGTGCTAGCGGTACGAACACTGAAGCTTTCTTT. The encoded protein is CSASGTNTEAFF.

This clonotype was detected many times. The chain joins TRBV20-1 to TRBJ2-7; the D gene is possibly TRBD1 (6 bases). Germline V gives CDR1 DFQATT, CDR2 SNEGSKA (reference sequence). Trimming removed 5 bases at V and 3 bases at J, with 11 bases between. The CDR3 loop spans 12 amino acids. CDR3 in amino acids: CSAGDNYYEQYF. The DNA for the CDR3 is TGCAGTGCTGGGGACAACTACTACGAGCAGTACTTC.

In this sample, this clonotype turned up a few times. The chain is built from TRBV6-1 and TRBJ2-1, with a possible D match to TRBD1 (7 bases). This CDR3 spans 16 amino acids. Germline assignment: CDR1 MNHNS and CDR2 SASEGT. The germline V and J ends were trimmed by 6 bases and 6 bases, with 21 bases remaining between them. The CDR3 reads CASRPQAGGFVNEQFF. CDR3 nucleotides: TGTGCCAGCAGACCTCAAGCAGGGGGGTTCGTCAATGAGCAGTTCTTC.

This clonotype was seen repeatedly, ten times or more. This chain links TRBV11-2 with TRBJ2-1; 11 nucleotides agree with TRBD2. Germline-derived CDR1 and CDR2 are SGHAT and FQNNGV. Trimming cost V 2 bases and J 8 bases; bases outside gene matches: 20. The CDR3 contains 20 residues. CDR3 DNA sequence: TGTGCCAGCAGCTTAATCAGGCTAGCGGGAGGCCTACGGCGTAGTCATGAGCAGTTCTTC. Amino acids: CASSLIRLAGGLRRSHEQFF. The full variable domain, rest sourced from reference TRBV11-2 and TRBJ2-1, is EAGVAQSPRYKIIEKRQSVAFWCNPISGHATLYWYQQILGQGPKLLIQFQNNGVVDDSQLPKDRFSAERLKGVDSTLKIQPAKLEDSAVYLCASSLIRLAGGLRRSHEQFFGPGTRLTVL.

This clonotype showed up many times. This sequence joins TRBV3-1 and TRBJ2-1; 7 nucleotides align to TRBD2. V gave up 5 bases and J gave up 9 bases; unmatched junction bases: 13. The CDR3 consists of 15 residues. Germline-derived CDR1 and CDR2 are LGHDT and YNNKEL (reference sequence). CDR3: CASSAQGLGFGEQFF. CDR3 in DNA: TGTGCCAGCAGCGCGCAAGGACTAGGGTTCGGTGAGCAGTTCTTC.

This clonotype was counted a few times. The genes are TRBV4-1 and TRBJ2-1, with D possibly TRBD1 on 5 matching bases. The CDR3 loop spans 15 amino acids. Germline V CDR1 and CDR2: MGHRA, YSYEKL. V dropped 1 base and J dropped 6 bases, with 13 bases sitting between them. The CDR3 protein is CASSQVLTGRNEQFF. CDR3 nucleotide sequence: TGCGCCAGCAGCCAAGTATTAACAGGCCGCAATGAGCAGTTCTTC.

This clonotype was recorded many times. The chain employs TRBV7-2 and TRBJ1-2, with 8 positions matching TRBD1. The CDR3 sequence is 12 residues long. Germline-derived CDR1 and CDR2 are SGHTA and FQGNSA. V lost 5 bases to trimming and J lost 8 bases; unmatched junction nucleotides: 4. This chain's CDR3 is CASSETGDGYTF. CDR3 DNA: TGTGCCAGCAGCGAGACAGGGGACGGCTACACCTTC.

This clonotype was recorded once. A read error is possible here, since a much larger clone lies one base away. The genes are TRBV27 and TRBJ2-5; 9 bases map to TRBD2. Germline CDR1 reads MNHEY; CDR2 reads SMNVEV (reference sequence). The CDR3 covers 15 residues. Trimming cost V 7 bases and J 11 bases; bases outside gene matches: 17. The CDR3: CASKWGTSSYNEQYF. CDR3 bases: TGTGCCAGCAAATGGGGGACTAGCTCCTACAATGAGCAGTACTTC.

Many counts were recorded for this clonotype. The chain couples TRBV27 to TRBJ1-2, with D possibly matching TRBD1 (5 bases). The V gene lost 3 bases and the J gene lost 7 bases, with 12 bases spanning the gap. Germline V gives CDR1 MNHEY, CDR2 SMNVEV (reference sequence). The CDR3 loop spans 13 amino acids. CDR3 protein: CASSLRGARGYTF. CDR3 coding DNA: TGTGCCAGCAGTTTGAGAGGGGCTCGTGGCTACACCTTC.

This chain uses TRBV4-1 with TRBJ1-1; weak D call: TRBD1 (5 bases). There are 15 residues in the CDR3. Deletions cut 1 base from V and 4 bases from J, with 13 bases between. Germline loops: CDR1 MGHRA, CDR2 YSYEKL. The CDR3: CASSQVFGAATEAFF. In DNA form, the CDR3 reads TGCGCCAGCAGCCAAGTCTTTGGGGCGGCCACTGAAGCTTTCTTT.

In regard to this clonotype: Possible read error: a much larger clone is one base away. The J gene is TRBJ2-3, the V gene TRBV13; 10 bases match TRBD2. J lost 4 bases, V lost 5 bases, and 6 bases had no gene match. The CDR3 is 15 amino acids. Germline-derived CDR1 and CDR2 are PRHDT and FYEKMQ (reference sequence). The chain's CDR3 is CASSVSGGASDTQYF. The CDR3 DNA is TGTGCCAGCAGCGTAAGCGGGGGGGCTTCAGATACGCAGTATTTT.

This CDR3 reads CASSQSGTGVTNEKLFF. The CDR3 coding sequence is TGTGCCAGCAGCCAATCCGGGACAGGAGTAACTAATGAAAAACTGTTTTTT. This rearrangement joins TRBV6-1 to TRBJ1-4; 8 nucleotides agree with TRBD1. Losses at the gene ends were 6 bases for V and 1 base for J; bases not matched to a gene: 10. The CDR3 has 17 amino acids. Germline-derived CDR1 and CDR2 are MNHNS and SASEGT.

V and J are TRBV25-1 and TRBJ2-5; 8 bases map to TRBD2. Trimming at V came to 3 bases and at J to 4 bases, leaving 7 bases not matched to a gene. The CDR3 contains 15 residues. Germline lookup yields CDR1 MGHDK and CDR2 SYGVNS. The DNA for the CDR3 is TGTGCCAGCAGTGATGAGGGACTAGGGGGAGAGACCCAGTACTTC. Amino acid sequence: CASSDEGLGGETQYF.